The 29 T cell receptor beta chains reported below all come from one sample, sequenced in a study of TIL therapy for anti-PD-1-resistant metastatic lung cancer. Time point given: pre-treatment sample, taken before nivolumab and TIL therapy. Sequencing used immunoSEQ v3. Clones were sequenced by immunoSEQ multiplex PCR, and TCRdb holds only the in-frame ones, with some missing. The table records about 50,000 clones, 79% of them present only once. Specimen: blood, collected at baseline. These receptors were collected from a woman aged 30 to 85 with non-small cell lung cancer.

This chain uses TRBV30 with TRBJ1-5, with a tentative D call TRBD1 (6 bases). CDR3 size: 14 residues. Trimming removed 0 bases from V and 5 bases from J, with 11 bases in between. CDR1 and CDR2 from the germline V gene are GTSNPN and SVGIG (reference sequence). The CDR3 region has the DNA TGTGCCTGGAGTGTACTGTCAGGGGATCAGCCCCAGCATTTT. It specifies CAWSVLSGDQPQHF.

This clone was detected only once. The chain carries TRBV10-3 and TRBJ2-1, with D uncertain. This CDR3 comprises 15 residues. The V gene's germline CDR1 is ENHRY and CDR2 SYGVKD. Trimming left V 0 bases short and J 5 bases short, with 11 bases between. The CDR3 DNA is TGTGCCATCAGTGAGTCGAATTACTGGGACAATGAGCAGTTCTTC. This gives the protein CAISESNYWDNEQFF.

The gene calls are TRBV9 and TRBJ2-3; the D is unclear. Germline-derived CDR1 and CDR2 are SGDLS and YYNGEE. The V end was cut by 0 bases, the J end by 4 bases, with 12 bases between. This CDR3 is 15 amino acids long. As DNA, the CDR3 is TGTGCCAGCAGCGTAGAGATCGCCCCCGCAGATACGCAGTATTTT. Amino acid sequence: CASSVEIAPADTQYF.

The chain has TRBV5-1 and TRBJ2-3; TRBD2 aligns across 12 bases. This CDR3 is 19 amino acids long. V dropped 0 bases and J dropped 1; count of bases not matched to a gene: 9. Germline V CDR1 and CDR2: SGHRS, YFSETQ. CDR3 DNA sequence: TGCGCCAGCAGCTTGGGGTCTAGCGGGGGGGCCGCGGGCACAGATACGCAGTATTTT. This translates into CASSLGSSGGAAGTDTQYF.

J is TRBJ1-2 and V is TRBV30; possible D gene TRBD1, 6 bases. CDR3 size: 12 residues. CDR1 GTSNPN and CDR2 SVGIG come from the germline V gene (reference sequence). Trimming pared 5 bases from V and 8 bases from J, leaving 15 bases between. The CDR3 here is CAWYQQGGGYTF. The DNA of the CDR3 is TGTGCCTGGTACCAACAGGGCGGAGGCTACACCTTC. The variable domain in full, with the rest retrieved from reference TRBV30 and TRBJ1-2, is SQTIHQWPATLVQPVGSPLSLECTVEGTSNPNLYWYRQAAGRGLQLLFYSVGIGQISSEVPQNLSASRPQDRQFILSSKKLLLSDSGFYLCAWYQQGGGYTFGSGTRLTVV.

The gene calls are TRBV25-1 and TRBJ1-2; 8 bases match TRBD1. There are 14 residues in the CDR3. The junction had 5 bases not matched to a gene; V was cut back by 1 base and J by 7 bases. Germline V gives CDR1 MGHDK, CDR2 SYGVNS. This CDR3 reads CASSESVTGVGYTF. The CDR3, as DNA: TGTGCCAGCAGTGAATCCGTGACAGGGGTTGGCTACACCTTC.

The rearrangement links TRBV11-2 to TRBJ2-4; 9 nucleotides align to TRBD1. The CDR3 totals 19 residues. Trimming removed 0 bases from V and 1 base from J; junction bases left unmatched: 10. CDR1 is SGHAT, CDR2 FQNNGV, per germline. CDR3 sequence reads: CASSLDFEGGQGAKNIQYF. The CDR3 DNA reads TGTGCCAGCAGCTTAGATTTTGAGGGAGGACAGGGGGCCAAAAACATTCAGTACTTC. Looking up the rest from reference TRBV11-2 and TRBJ2-4 gives the full variable domain: EAGVAQSPRYKIIEKRQSVAFWCNPISGHATLYWYQQILGQGPKLLIQFQNNGVVDDSQLPKDRFSAERLKGVDSTLKIQPAKLEDSAVYLCASSLDFEGGQGAKNIQYFGAGTRLSVL.

This clone was seen a few times. The gene calls are TRBV29-1 and TRBJ2-5, with D perhaps matching TRBD2 (5 bases). Trimming left V 3 bases short and J 0 bases short, with 8 bases between. Germline V gene lookup returns CDR1 SQVTM and CDR2 ANQGSEA. This CDR3 contains 13 residues. The CDR3 DNA is TGCAGCGTTGATGACGGGGACCAAGAGACCCAGTACTTC. The encoded protein is CSVDDGDQETQYF.

J is TRBJ1-3 and V is TRBV5-4; D is uncertain. Trimming shortened V by 5 bases and J by 4 bases, and 19 bases separated the two germline ends. Looked up from germline, CDR1 is SGHNT and CDR2 is YYREEE (reference sequence). The CDR3 runs 16 residues. The CDR3 sequence: CASSYGGRADGNTIYF. The CDR3 nucleotides are TGTGCCAGCAGTTACGGAGGGAGGGCGGACGGAAACACCATATATTTT.

The chain links TRBV7-8 to TRBJ2-3; the D gene is possibly TRBD1 (6 bases). V was clipped by 3 bases and J by 3 bases, with 13 bases between them. CDR1 SGHVS and CDR2 FQNEAQ come from the germline V gene. The CDR3 contains 15 residues. CDR3 DNA sequence: TGTGCCAGCAGCTTGACCATCCAGGGGACAGATACGCAGTATTTT. It is translated as CASSLTIQGTDTQYF.

This clone came up a few times. The rearrangement joins TRBV27 to TRBJ1-2; 12 bases align to TRBD1. Trimming took 8 bases from V and 6 from J; bases not matched to a gene: 4. CDR3 length: 13 residues. Germline V gene sequence: CDR1 MNHEY, CDR2 SMNVEV (reference sequence). CDR3 in amino acids: CASGDRGRNGYTF. CDR3 DNA: TGTGCCAGCGGGGACAGGGGGCGTAATGGCTACACCTTC.

The gene calls are TRBV4-3 and TRBJ1-3, with TRBD1 matching over 7 bases. CDR1 and CDR2 (germline): LGHNA, YSLEER. After removal of 2 bases from V and 4 bases from J, the junction contained 11 bases not matched to a gene. The CDR3 spans 17 residues. The CDR3 nucleotides read TGCGCCAGCAGCCAATCCACAGGGGCGGGAGGGGGAAACACCATATATTTT. Protein product: CASSQSTGAGGGNTIYF.

The V call is TRBV7-9, the J call TRBJ1-4; D may be TRBD1 (5 bases). This CDR3 spans 15 amino acids. Trimming stripped 5 bases from V and 3 bases from J, with 13 bases between. Looked up from germline, CDR1 is SEHNR and CDR2 is FQNEAQ (reference sequence). The CDR3 protein is CASSRLGPPNEKLFF. In DNA form, the CDR3 reads TGTGCCAGCAGCCGATTGGGACCCCCTAATGAAAAACTGTTTTTT.

The table lists this clone with a count of one. The rearrangement uses TRBV6-5 and TRBJ1-1, with D tentatively TRBD1 (6 bases). Trimming took off 7 bases at V and 5 bases at J, with 14 bases between the two ends. Germline V CDR1 and CDR2: MNHEY, SVGAGI. CDR3 length: 13 amino acids. The CDR3 here is CASTRVRGTEAFF. The DNA of the CDR3 is TGTGCCAGCACCAGGGTAAGGGGGACTGAAGCTTTCTTT.

The chain combines TRBV11-2 with TRBJ1-6, with D possibly TRBD1 on 5 matching bases. CDR1 SGHAT and CDR2 FQNNGV come from the germline V gene. The CDR3 totals 16 residues. The germline V and J ends were trimmed by 3 bases and 9 bases, with 18 bases remaining between them. Here the CDR3 DNA reads TGTGCCAGCAGCTTTGAGGGTGTAAGGGGCTCTTCACCCCTCCACTTT. Translated: CASSFEGVRGSSPLHF.

This chain links TRBV5-6 with TRBJ1-2; D gene ambiguous. The V gene lost 4 bases and the J gene lost 6 bases, with 16 bases spanning the gap. Looked up from germline, CDR1 is SGHDT and CDR2 is YYEEEE. This CDR3 is built from 14 residues. The CDR3 protein is CASSPKVVADGYTF. The CDR3 nucleotides read TGTGCCAGCAGCCCGAAAGTGGTGGCAGATGGCTACACCTTC.

V is TRBV5-1 and J is TRBJ2-7; TRBD1 matches 8 bases. V shed 4 bases, J shed 1 base, and the junction held 7 bases outside the gene matches. The CDR3 totals 15 residues. CDR1 is SGHRS and CDR2 is YFSETQ in the germline V gene. As DNA, the CDR3 is TGCGCCAGCAGCCATCGACAGGGGAGGTCCTACGAGCAGTACTTC. It yields the protein CASSHRQGRSYEQYF.

The CDR3 sequence: CASSLRGASKTDTQYF. Written as DNA, the CDR3 is TGTGCCAGCAGCTTAAGGGGGGCCAGTAAGACAGATACGCAGTATTTT. V and J are TRBV13 and TRBJ2-3, with D perhaps assigned TRBD1 or TRBD2 (6 bases each). The CDR3 has 16 residues. Per germline, CDR1 PRHDT and CDR2 FYEKMQ (reference sequence). V was cut by 2 bases and J by 3 bases, with 15 bases left in between.

This chain links TRBV4-1 with TRBJ2-7; D unclear. This CDR3 comprises 16 residues. The V end lost 4 bases, the J end lost 0 bases, and 16 bases lay between the germline ends. Germline V CDR1 and CDR2: MGHRA, YSYEKL. The CDR3 nucleotides read TGCGCCAGCAGCCCGTATAACGGCGTAAGCTCCTACGAGCAGTACTTC. Translating it yields CASSPYNGVSSYEQYF.

The gene calls are TRBV14 and TRBJ2-5; perhaps TRBD2 as D (6 bases). The CDR3 covers 15 residues. Germline V CDR1 and CDR2: SGHDN, FVKESK. V gave up 2 bases and J gave up 5 bases, with 15 bases separating them. CDR3 nucleotide sequence: TGTGCCAGCAGCCAACTTCGACTGGCGGGGGAGACCCAGTACTTC. As protein: CASSQLRLAGETQYF.

V usage is TRBV5-1 and J usage is TRBJ2-5; D unresolved. Trimming cost V 3 bases and J 3 bases, with 6 bases left between them. Per germline, CDR1 SGHRS and CDR2 YFSETQ. The CDR3 extends over 12 amino acids. The CDR3 protein is CASSSGEETQYF. The CDR3 DNA is TGCGCCAGCAGCTCGGGTGAAGAGACCCAGTACTTC.

V usage is TRBV6-5 and J usage is TRBJ1-2; tentative D call: TRBD1 (5 bases). Germline V gives CDR1 MNHEY, CDR2 SVGAGI. Trimming removed 8 bases at V and 8 bases at J, with 18 bases between. The CDR3 totals 13 residues. DNA for the CDR3: TGTGCCAGCCAAACCGAGACAGTCTCGGGCTACACCTTC. Translating it yields CASQTETVSGYTF.

The CDR3 coding sequence is TGCGCCAGCAGCGTCACAGGTGAGGGATACGAGCAGTACTTC. It specifies CASSVTGEGYEQYF. The rearrangement joins TRBV5-1 to TRBJ2-7; D tentatively reads TRBD1 or TRBD2 (5 bases each). V was clipped by 4 bases and J by 4 bases, with 15 bases between them. The length of the CDR3 is 14 residues. Germline CDR1 reads SGHRS; CDR2 reads YFSETQ. The variable domain in full, completed from reference TRBV5-1 and TRBJ2-7, reads KAGVTQTPRYLIKTRGQQVTLSCSPISGHRSVSWYQQTPGQGLQFLFEYFSETQRNKGNFPGRFSGRQFSNSRSEMNVSTLELGDSALYLCASSVTGEGYEQYFGPGTRLTVT.

V is TRBV7-2 and J is TRBJ1-5; no firm D call. Trimming left V 2 bases short and J 7 bases short, with 6 bases between. From germline, CDR1 is SGHTA and CDR2 FQGNSA. The CDR3 sequence is 12 residues long. The CDR3 bases are TGTGCCAGCAGCTTAATCGGGCAGCCCCAGCATTTT. Translated, it gives CASSLIGQPQHF.

This clone was counted between two and nine times. V and J are TRBV10-3 and TRBJ2-3, with 7 bases aligning to TRBD1. The V gene end was trimmed by 6 bases and the J gene end by 3 bases; junction bases not matched to a gene: 6. Per germline, CDR1 ENHRY and CDR2 SYGVKD. This CDR3 has 14 amino acids. The CDR3 sequence is CAIRGTAQTDTQYF. The CDR3 region has the DNA TGTGCCATCAGGGGGACAGCCCAAACAGATACGCAGTATTTT.

CDR3 in DNA: TGTGCCAGCAGCTCCGCCTCGCCGGGGCACTCTGGAAACACCATATATTTT. Translated, it gives CASSSASPGHSGNTIYF. The chain uses TRBV5-5 and TRBJ1-3, with D possibly matching TRBD1 (5 bases). The CDR3 has 17 residues. Germline CDR1 reads SGHKS; CDR2 reads YYEKEE (reference sequence). The germline V and J ends were trimmed by 3 bases and 0 bases, with 16 bases remaining between them. Full variable domain (remainder filled in from reference TRBV5-5 and TRBJ1-3): DAGVTQSPTHLIKTRGQQVTLRCSPISGHKSVSWYQQVLGQGPQFIFQYYEKEERGRGNFPDRFSARQFPNYSSELNVNALLLGDSALYLCASSSASPGHSGNTIYFGEGSWLTVV.

The chain combines TRBV18 with TRBJ2-2; unclear D gene. Trimming removed 2 bases from V and 2 bases from J, with 9 bases in between. Germline V gene lookup returns CDR1 KGHSH and CDR2 LQKENI. The CDR3 spans 15 residues. The CDR3 DNA is TGTGCCAGCTCACCAAGACCCCTCAACACCGGGGAGCTGTTTTTT. The encoded protein is CASSPRPLNTGELFF.

This clone has a handful of counts. V and J are TRBV6-6 and TRBJ1-2; unclear D gene. Trimming removed 2 bases from V and 0 bases from J, with 10 bases in between. Germline V CDR1 and CDR2: MNHNY, SVGAGI (reference sequence). This CDR3 comprises 15 residues. The CDR3 DNA follows: TGTGCCAGCAGTTACAAGGCAGGCCCTAACTATGGCTACACCTTC. This sequence encodes CASSYKAGPNYGYTF.

The rearrangement joins TRBV7-2 to TRBJ2-7; D gene ambiguous. The length of the CDR3 is 13 residues. Germline values: CDR1 SGHTA, CDR2 FQGNSA. Trimming removed 3 bases at V and 6 bases at J, with 12 bases between. CDR3 DNA sequence: TGTGCCAGCAGCTTCTACGTCTCCGGCGAGCAGTACTTC. This encodes CASSFYVSGEQYF.